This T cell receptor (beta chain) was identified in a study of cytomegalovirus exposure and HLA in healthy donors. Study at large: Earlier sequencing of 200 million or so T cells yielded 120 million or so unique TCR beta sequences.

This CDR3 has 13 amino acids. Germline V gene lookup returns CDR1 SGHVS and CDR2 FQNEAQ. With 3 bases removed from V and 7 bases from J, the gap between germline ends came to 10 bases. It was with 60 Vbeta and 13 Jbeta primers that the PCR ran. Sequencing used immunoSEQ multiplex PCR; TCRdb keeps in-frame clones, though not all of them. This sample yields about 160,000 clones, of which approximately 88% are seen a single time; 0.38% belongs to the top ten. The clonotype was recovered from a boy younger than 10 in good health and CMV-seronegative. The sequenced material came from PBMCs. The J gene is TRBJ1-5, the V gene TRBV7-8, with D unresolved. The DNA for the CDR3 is TGTGCCAGCAGCTTGGAGGGAGCCCAGCCCCAGCATTTT. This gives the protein CASSLEGAQPQHF.